The 27 T cell receptor beta chains presented below share a single source sample, sequenced in a study of blood T cell repertoires in COVID-19. TCRdb's copy holds only in-frame clones and misses some; the assay was immunoSEQ multiplex PCR. There are over 200,000 clones in the sample; roughly 90% occur only once, and around 2.9% lies in the top ten. The sample taken for sequencing was peripheral blood. Receptors were obtained from a woman aged 55-70 years with acute or convalescent COVID-19.

The CDR3 here is CASSQGQNYEQYF. DNA for the CDR3: TGTGCCAGTAGTCAGGGGCAGAATTACGAGCAGTACTTC. This chain uses TRBV19 with TRBJ2-7; a possible D gene is TRBD1 (6 bases). Looked up from germline, CDR1 is LNHDA and CDR2 is SQIVND (reference sequence). V shed 5 bases and J shed 4 bases, with 12 bases lying between them. This CDR3 has 13 amino acids.

The chain is built from TRBV28 and TRBJ2-7; 11 bases line up with TRBD2. This CDR3 contains 14 residues. After removal of 5 bases from V and 2 bases from J, the junction contained 2 bases not matched to a gene. In germline, CDR1 is MDHEN, CDR2 SYDVKM. In DNA, the CDR3 is TGTGCCAGCAGTCTTAGCGGGAGGGCCTACGAGCAGTACTTC. This translates into CASSLSGRAYEQYF.

The rearrangement uses TRBV6-6 and TRBJ1-4, with TRBD1 matching over 9 bases. The CDR3 covers 15 residues. The trim removed 0 bases at V and 8 bases at J, leaving 4 bases unmatched. Per germline, CDR1 MNHNY and CDR2 SVGAGI (reference sequence). In DNA, the CDR3 is TGTGCCAGCAGTTACTCCACGACAGGGGGGGAAAAACTGTTTTTT. Encoded protein: CASSYSTTGGEKLFF.

This rearrangement joins TRBV20-1 to TRBJ1-1, with unresolved D. The CDR3 loop spans 11 amino acids. Germline V gene lookup returns CDR1 DFQATT and CDR2 SNEGSKA (reference sequence). V lost 7 bases and J lost 2, with 8 bases in between. The CDR3 nucleotides are TGCAGTGGTGCTATAAACACTGAAGCTTTCTTT. It is translated as CSGAINTEAFF.

This chain connects TRBV27 to TRBJ2-7; 11 bases fit TRBD2. This CDR3 contains 16 residues. Germline V gene lookup returns CDR1 MNHEY and CDR2 SMNVEV (reference sequence). With V trimmed by 1 base and J by 4 bases, 6 bases remained unmatched. CDR3 loop: CASSLLLAGGLYEQYF. The CDR3 nucleotides are TGTGCCAGCAGTTTATTGCTAGCGGGAGGACTATACGAGCAGTACTTC.

The rearrangement uses TRBV7-2 and TRBJ1-1; possibly TRBD1 for D (5 bases). Germline CDR1 is SGHTA and CDR2 is FQGNSA. V lost 4 bases and J lost 3, with 15 bases in between. The CDR3 totals 15 residues. CDR3 nucleotides: TGTGCCAGCAGCTGGTGGGGCCTAAGTGACACTGAAGCTTTCTTT. Amino acids: CASSWWGLSDTEAFF.

The chain links TRBV7-2 to TRBJ2-7; TRBD1 aligns across 12 bases. The CDR3 contains 17 residues. Trimming took 2 bases from V and 6 from J; bases not matched to a gene: 11. Per germline, CDR1 SGHTA and CDR2 FQGNSA. The CDR3, as DNA: TGTGCCAGCAGCTTAACTCCACCGGGACAGGGGGCAAGCGAGCAGTACTTC. Its translation: CASSLTPPGQGASEQYF. Looking up the rest from reference TRBV7-2 and TRBJ2-7 gives the full variable domain: GAGVSQSPSNKVTEKGKDVELRCDPISGHTALYWYRQSLGQGLEFLIYFQGNSAPDKSGLPSDRFSAERTGGSVSTLTIQRTQQEDSAVYLCASSLTPPGQGASEQYFGPGTRLTVT.

This rearrangement joins TRBV19 to TRBJ1-5; perhaps TRBD1 as D (6 bases). CDR3 length equals 16 residues. Germline CDR1 LNHDA, CDR2 SQIVND (reference sequence). V was cut by 4 bases and J by 0 bases, with 13 bases left in between. The CDR3 bases are TGTGCCAGTAGTACACCCGGGACATTTAGCAATCAGCCCCAGCATTTT. It codes for CASSTPGTFSNQPQHF.

The CDR3 bases are TGTGCCAGCCGGACAGGGGGCACCTACGAGCAGTACTTC. Translated, it gives CASRTGGTYEQYF. The chain carries TRBV7-2 and TRBJ2-7; the match to TRBD1 covers 11 bases. The CDR3 runs 13 residues. The germline gives CDR1 SGHTA, CDR2 FQGNSA. V gave up 8 bases and J gave up 2 bases; unmatched junction bases: 2.

The chain combines TRBV7-4 with TRBJ1-2; possible D gene TRBD1, 5 bases. Trimming took 1 base from V and 4 from J, leaving 22 bases between them. The germline V gene has CDR1 SGHVT and CDR2 SQSDAQ. The CDR3 is 18 amino acids. This CDR3 reads CASSLVGRTPCIVYGYTF. The DNA of the CDR3 is TGTGCCAGCAGCTTAGTAGGTAGGACACCATGTATTGTCTATGGCTACACCTTC. Variable domain in full (rest from reference TRBV7-4 and TRBJ1-2): GAGVSQSPRYKVAKRGRDVALRCDSISGHVTLYWYRQTLGQGSEVLTYSQSDAQRDKSGRPSGRFSAERPERSVSTLKIQRTEQGDSAVYLCASSLVGRTPCIVYGYTFGSGTRLTVV.

V usage is TRBV5-1 and J usage is TRBJ2-5; TRBD2 might be the D (6 bases). V dropped 1 base and J dropped 4 bases, with 14 bases sitting between them. The CDR3 is 15 amino acids. Per the germline V gene, CDR1 is SGHRS and CDR2 is YFSETQ. The CDR3 nucleotides read TGCGCCAGCAGCTTGTATGGGAGGCAGGGAGAGACCCAGTACTTC. Translating gives CASSLYGRQGETQYF.

There are a few counts of this clone. One end of the junction fails to match germline, which may point to a read error. This sequence joins TRBV6-4 and TRBJ2-7; 10 nucleotides agree with TRBD2. The CDR3 is 17 residues long. The germline CDR1 and CDR2 sequences are MRHNA and SNTAGT. The CDR3 DNA reads TGTGCCAGCAGCGACTTGGAGCGGGGGGGCGAGGCGTGCGAGCAGTACTTC. Translation gives CASSDLERGGEACEQYF.

This clone was seen just once. Other DNA variants within this sample encode the same CDR3. The CDR3 nucleotides are TGTGCCAGCAGTTCCAGGACTAGCGGGATCGGTGAGCAGTTCTTC. This codes for CASSSRTSGIGEQFF. The rearrangement joins TRBV28 to TRBJ2-1, with 12 bases matching TRBD2. With 4 bases clipped from V and 9 bases from J, the junction kept 7 bases outside the gene matches. Germline-derived CDR1 and CDR2 are MDHEN and SYDVKM. The CDR3 runs 15 residues.

This chain joins TRBV2 and TRBJ1-5; 8 bases are shared with TRBD1. CDR3 length: 13 amino acids. After removal of 6 bases from V and 2 bases from J, the junction contained 0 bases not matched to a gene. Germline values: CDR1 SNHLY, CDR2 FYNNEI. CDR3 amino acids: CASRTGGNQPQHF. The CDR3 nucleotides are TGTGCCAGCAGGACAGGGGGCAATCAGCCCCAGCATTTT. The whole variable domain, remainder taken from reference TRBV2 and TRBJ1-5, is EPEVTQTPSHQVTQMGQEVILRCVPISNHLYFYWYRQILGQKVEFLVSFYNNEISEKSEIFDDQFSVERPDGSNFTLKIRSTKLEDSAMYFCASRTGGNQPQHFGDGTRLSIL.

This chain joins TRBV6-4 and TRBJ1-1, with D maybe TRBD1 (5 bases). V was trimmed by 8 bases and J by 7 bases, leaving 20 bases between them. In germline, CDR1 is MRHNA, CDR2 SNTAGT. The CDR3 covers 14 residues. DNA for the CDR3: TGTGCCAGCCTTCCTACGGCGGGGGTTGGTGAAGCTTTCTTT. It yields the protein CASLPTAGVGEAFF.

The chain has TRBV9 and TRBJ2-5; 11 bases line up with TRBD2. J lost 5 bases, V lost 0 bases, and 6 bases had no gene match. Germline V gene lookup returns CDR1 SGDLS and CDR2 YYNGEE. The CDR3 consists of 16 residues. The DNA for the CDR3 is TGTGCCAGCAGCGTAGGGTCGACTAGCGGGGCGGAGACCCAGTACTTC. It is translated as CASSVGSTSGAETQYF.

The chain employs TRBV30 and TRBJ2-3; 10 nucleotides agree with TRBD1. The CDR3 has 15 residues. Germline V gene lookup returns CDR1 GTSNPN and CDR2 SVGIG (reference sequence). Trimming cost V 2 bases and J 4 bases; bases outside gene matches: 6. This CDR3 reads CAWSPGQGNSDTQYF. CDR3 in DNA: TGTGCCTGGAGTCCGGGACAGGGGAATTCAGATACGCAGTATTTT. The entire variable domain, with the rest obtained from reference TRBV30 and TRBJ2-3, is as follows: SQTIHQWPATLVQPVGSPLSLECTVEGTSNPNLYWYRQAAGRGLQLLFYSVGIGQISSEVPQNLSASRPQDRQFILSSKKLLLSDSGFYLCAWSPGQGNSDTQYFGPGTRLTVL.

This chain uses TRBV14 with TRBJ1-2; 9 bases align to TRBD1. The germline V gene encodes CDR1 SGHDN and CDR2 FVKESK. Unmatched junction bases numbered 6, after V lost 3 bases and J lost 4 bases. The CDR3 is made up of 15 amino acids. For the CDR3, the DNA is TGTGCCAGCAGCCAGACCCGACAGGGGGGCTATGGCTACACCTTC. Amino acids: CASSQTRQGGYGYTF.

This clone appeared a few times. V usage is TRBV11-2 and J usage is TRBJ2-7; TRBD1 matches at 8 bases. Germline V lookup: CDR1 SGHAT, CDR2 FQNNGV. With 5 bases clipped from V and 5 bases from J, the junction kept 5 bases outside the gene matches. The CDR3 length is 13 residues. The CDR3 DNA reads TGTGCCAGCAGCCGGGACAGGCCCAACGAGCAGTACTTC. Its translation is CASSRDRPNEQYF.

The table lists this clone with a count of one. The chain recombines TRBV3-1 (or the pseudogene TRBV3-2) with TRBJ1-4, with D perhaps TRBD1 (6 bases). The CDR3 contains 16 residues. Germline V gene data show CDR1 as LGHDT and CDR2 as YNNKEL (reference sequence). V lost 5 bases to trimming and J lost 0 bases, with 13 bases between them. As DNA, the CDR3 is TGTGCCAGCAGCTTCAGGGGAGGGGCAACTAATGAAAAACTGTTTTTT. Translating it yields CASSFRGGATNEKLFF.

The J gene is TRBJ1-2, the V gene TRBV19; possibly TRBD1 for D (5 bases). The germline V gene encodes CDR1 LNHDA and CDR2 SQIVND (reference sequence). V was pared by 2 bases and J by 7 bases, with 5 bases between. The CDR3 spans 11 residues. CDR3 sequence: CASSITGGYTF. CDR3 coding DNA: TGTGCCAGTAGTATAACAGGTGGCTACACCTTC.

The chain joins TRBV7-2 to TRBJ1-5, with TRBD1 matching over 8 bases. CDR1 SGHTA and CDR2 FQGNSA come from the germline V gene. This CDR3 has 15 residues. The ends lost 3 bases at V and 3 bases at J; junction bases unmatched: 4. The CDR3 DNA follows: TGTGCCAGCAGCTTCTCGGGACAGGCCAATCAGCCCCAGCATTTT. Its protein is CASSFSGQANQPQHF.

The chain combines TRBV7-2 with TRBJ1-3, with a tentative D call TRBD1 (5 bases). Deletions cut 3 bases from V and 4 bases from J, with 16 bases between. This CDR3 has 16 amino acids. Per germline, CDR1 SGHTA and CDR2 FQGNSA. The CDR3 bases are TGTGCCAGCAGCTTGGTTTCAGGGCAAGTCGGAAACACCATATATTTT. This sequence encodes CASSLVSGQVGNTIYF.

The gene calls are TRBV2 and TRBJ1-4, with TRBD1 matching 8 bases. The junction had 2 bases not matched to a gene; V was cut back by 8 bases and J by 0 bases. The CDR3 is 14 amino acids. Germline V gene data show CDR1 as SNHLY and CDR2 as FYNNEI. The CDR3 coding sequence is TGTGCCAGCCAGGGGGCGACAACTAATGAAAAACTGTTTTTT. Its protein is CASQGATTNEKLFF. Drawing the rest from reference TRBV2 and TRBJ1-4, the complete variable domain is EPEVTQTPSHQVTQMGQEVILRCVPISNHLYFYWYRQILGQKVEFLVSFYNNEISEKSEIFDDQFSVERPDGSNFTLKIRSTKLEDSAMYFCASQGATTNEKLFFGSGTQLSVL.

The V call is TRBV19, the J call TRBJ2-2; TRBD2 matches 10 bases. The CDR3 covers 15 residues. CDR1 and CDR2 from the germline V gene are LNHDA and SQIVND (reference sequence). After removal of 5 bases from V and 10 bases from J, the junction contained 10 bases not matched to a gene. Here the CDR3 DNA reads TGTGCCAGTAGTCTCCAGACTAGCGGGCGGGTGGAGCTGTTTTTT. Amino acid sequence: CASSLQTSGRVELFF.

This rearrangement joins TRBV7-9 to TRBJ2-3, with TRBD2 matching over 10 bases. The germline V gene has CDR1 SEHNR and CDR2 FQNEAQ (reference sequence). The V segment lost 7 bases and the J segment 5 bases; nucleotides outside the gene matches: 18. CDR3 length equals 18 residues. Here the CDR3 reads CASIGRDQREGRKDTQYF. The CDR3 DNA follows: TGTGCCAGCATCGGCAGGGATCAGCGGGAGGGCCGGAAAGATACGCAGTATTTT.

The chain is built from TRBV6-5 and TRBJ2-1; 9 nucleotides match TRBD2. Germline CDR1 reads MNHEY; CDR2 reads SVGAGI. The CDR3 runs to 13 residues. V gave up 5 bases and J gave up 7 bases; unmatched junction bases: 3. The CDR3 is CASSSGGPNEQFF. DNA for the CDR3: TGTGCCAGCAGTAGCGGGGGGCCGAATGAGCAGTTCTTC.